Sequencing of this TCR beta chain was carried out in a study of graft-versus-host responses after intestinal transplantation. About the research overall: Multivisceral, liver-intestinal, or isolated intestinal transplants were received by the recipients. Anti-thymocyte globulin induction, then tacrolimus and steroids for around 3 years, went to all recipients. Whole-study results and caveats: Among recipient marrow samples, GvH clones were found; some appeared first in ileum or blood. With peak circulating GvH clone levels came an association with early post-transplant HvG declines.

The method was immunoSEQ multiplex PCR; TCRdb's version includes in-frame clones alone and lacks a portion of them. Among 85,000 to 100,000 clones listed, approximately 94% were seen once. With respect to this clone: What it binds is unknown.

V trimming: 7 bases; J trimming: 5 bases; junction bases outside the gene matches: 9. There are 14 residues in the CDR3. Germline V lookup: CDR1 MNHEY, CDR2 SVGAGI. The V call is TRBV6-5, the J call TRBJ1-1; 8 nucleotides line up with TRBD1. Sample: unstimulated CD8+ T cells sorted from spleen or lymph node cells, taken before intestinal transplant. The sequence derives from a human donor who received an intestinal transplant. This chain's CDR3 is CASKIQGAGTEAFF. For the CDR3, the DNA is TGTGCCAGCAAGATTCAGGGGGCGGGTACTGAAGCTTTCTTT.